The clone carrying this T cell receptor (beta chain) was recorded once. Its antigen is as yet unknown. A read error may explain this, as a much larger clone is one base away. The sample is drawn from a study of blood T cells in healthy people across ages. Through a sample-barcoded 5' primer and a J-beta primer mix, a second PCR was run for roughly 6 to 12 cycles. Each cDNA molecule, via a template-switch adaptor with 12 random nucleotides, was tagged. TCRdb ran MiXCR on the 5' RACE reads and lists one entry per CDR3 protein. The repertoire includes 700,000 or so distinct CDR3 sequences, approximately 40% of them detected once, and 25% to 30% sits in the top ten. Study-wide results and limits: Both higher diversity and more naive CD4+ cells marked long-lived donors when set against aged donors.

Germline CDR1 ENHRY, CDR2 SYGVKD. This CDR3 comprises 11 residues. The chain is built from TRBV10-3 and TRBJ2-7, with a tentative D call TRBD1 (7 bases). The J call could be wrong; TRBJ2-5 is a better fit for the DNA end. Sample: blood. The origin of this receptor is an elderly man in good health. The CDR3 is CATAGGETQYF. The CDR3, as DNA: TGTGCCACTGCAGGGGGGGAGACCCAGTACTTC.